Following are 28 T cell receptor beta chains from one sample sequenced in a study of OX40 agonist ivuxolimab in advanced cancers. TCRdb's copy holds only in-frame clones and misses some; the assay was immunoSEQ multiplex PCR. Among about 36,000 clones, roughly 69% were seen once, and the ten largest hold less than 20%. This sample comprised CD4+ or CD8+ T cells sorted from blood, obtained in a trial of the OX40 agonist ivuxolimab. The receptor set was obtained from an adult with an advanced solid tumor such as melanoma, head and neck, liver or kidney cancer.

This clone appeared a few times. This chain links TRBV7-2 with TRBJ1-1; 11 bases agree with TRBD1. The CDR3 extends over 12 amino acids. J was trimmed by 10 bases and V by 4 bases; bases with no gene match: 2. Germline V gene sequence: CDR1 SGHTA, CDR2 FQGNSA. The CDR3 DNA reads as TGTGCCAGCAGCTGGACAGGGGGCGTAGCTTTCTTT. Translated, it gives CASSWTGGVAFF. Supplemented by reference TRBV7-2 and TRBJ1-1, the full variable domain reads GAGVSQSPSNKVTEKGKDVELRCDPISGHTALYWYRQSLGQGLEFLIYFQGNSAPDKSGLPSDRFSAERTGGSVSTLTIQRTQQEDSAVYLCASSWTGGVAFFGQGTRLTVV.

The chain has TRBV15 and TRBJ2-6, with D possibly being TRBD1 or TRBD2 (5 bases each). Germline assignment: CDR1 LNHNV and CDR2 YYDKDF (reference sequence). CDR3 length equals 16 residues. V shed 0 bases and J shed 4 bases, with 10 bases lying between them. For the CDR3, the DNA is TGTGCCACCAGCAGAGATGGGGGAGCCGGGGCCAACGTCCTGACTTTC. Translating it yields CATSRDGGAGANVLTF.

V gene TRBV13 combines with J gene TRBJ2-2; D perhaps matches TRBD1 (6 bases). Germline assignment: CDR1 PRHDT and CDR2 FYEKMQ (reference sequence). This CDR3 has 15 amino acids. Trimming pared 5 bases from V and 7 bases from J, leaving 17 bases between. CDR3 DNA sequence: TGTGCCAGCAGCGTACAGGGAAAAAGGGTCGGGGAGCTGTTTTTT. Protein product: CASSVQGKRVGELFF.

The chain employs TRBV5-6 and TRBJ2-7, with D unclear. Looked up from germline, CDR1 is SGHDT and CDR2 is YYEEEE. The CDR3 totals 11 residues. Trimming took off 0 bases at V and 8 bases at J, with 6 bases between the two ends. CDR3: CASSLGRQQYF. The CDR3 region has the DNA TGTGCCAGCAGCTTGGGACGACAGCAGTACTTC.

The chain combines TRBV5-6 with TRBJ1-2; no definite D call. The germline V gene has CDR1 SGHDT and CDR2 YYEEEE. Trimming removed 2 bases from V and 6 bases from J, with 8 bases in between. The CDR3 spans 12 residues. The CDR3: CASSFGRHGYTF. The CDR3 nucleotides are TGTGCCAGCAGCTTCGGACGCCATGGCTACACCTTC.

V is TRBV19 and J is TRBJ1-5; D not certain. Germline CDR1 reads LNHDA; CDR2 reads SQIVND (reference sequence). There are 13 residues in the CDR3. Between the trimmed V and J ends, which lost 7 bases and 2 bases, there was a span of 9 bases. The CDR3 bases are TGTGCCAGTAATACAGCTCGCAATCAGCCCCAGCATTTT. Protein: CASNTARNQPQHF.

This clone was seen only a few times. The V gene is TRBV30, the J gene TRBJ1-6, with unresolved D. V lost 2 bases and J 3 bases, leaving 8 bases between the germline ends. The CDR3 extends over 14 amino acids. Germline values: CDR1 GTSNPN, CDR2 SVGIG (reference sequence). For the CDR3, the DNA is TGTGCCTGGAGTCCGGGTAGCTATAATTCACCCCTCCACTTT. Protein sequence: CAWSPGSYNSPLHF.

This clone was observed a handful of times. V usage is TRBV5-6 and J usage is TRBJ1-6; D possibly corresponds to TRBD1 (5 bases). Germline V gives CDR1 SGHDT, CDR2 YYEEEE. The CDR3 is 16 residues long. Trimming removed 2 bases from V and 7 bases from J, with 16 bases in between. CDR3 loop: CASSLWGQVTNSPLHF. The CDR3 DNA follows: TGTGCCAGCAGCTTATGGGGCCAGGTCACCAATTCACCCCTCCACTTT.

The V and J genes are TRBV6-5 and TRBJ1-3; no definite D call. The germline V gene has CDR1 MNHEY and CDR2 SVGAGI. The CDR3 is 11 amino acids. Trimming pared 9 bases from V and 4 bases from J, leaving 7 bases between. CDR3 residues: CASGSGNTIYF. The CDR3 coding sequence is TGTGCCAGTGGGAGCGGAAACACCATATATTTT.

This clone appeared a single time. The chain links TRBV30 to TRBJ2-4, with 8 bases fitting TRBD2. Trimming removed 8 bases from V and 2 bases from J; junction bases left unmatched: 2. Germline values: CDR1 GTSNPN, CDR2 SVGIG (reference sequence). This CDR3 has 12 amino acids. As DNA, the CDR3 is TGTGCCCGGGGGGGCTCCAAAAACATTCAGTACTTC. Translated: CARGGSKNIQYF.

The chain joins TRBV10-1 to TRBJ2-3, with TRBD1 as a possible D gene (5 bases). V shed 4 bases and J shed 3 bases, with 8 bases lying between them. Germline CDR1 is WNHNN and CDR2 is SYGVQD (reference sequence). The CDR3 runs 13 residues. Here the CDR3 reads CASSGWTTDTQYF. DNA for the CDR3: TGCGCCAGCAGTGGTTGGACAACAGATACGCAGTATTTT.

This rearrangement joins TRBV6-1 to TRBJ2-1; D gene ambiguous. The V gene's germline CDR1 is MNHNS and CDR2 SASEGT. CDR3 length equals 14 residues. V lost 8 bases and J lost 8, with 19 bases in between. CDR3 sequence: CASVQDPKAYEQFF. DNA of the CDR3: TGTGCCAGCGTTCAGGATCCGAAGGCCTATGAGCAGTTCTTC.

CDR3 loop: CASRSLVTEAFF. The CDR3 nucleotides are TGCGCCAGCAGAAGCCTTGTGACTGAAGCTTTCTTT. The gene calls are TRBV10-2 and TRBJ1-1; D is ambiguous. Germline V gene sequence: CDR1 WSHSY, CDR2 SAAADI. Trimming shortened V by 6 bases and J by 5 bases, and 10 bases separated the two germline ends. The CDR3 spans 12 residues.

V usage is TRBV5-1 and J usage is TRBJ1-2; D is perhaps TRBD1 (6 bases). Germline V gene sequence: CDR1 SGHRS, CDR2 YFSETQ. This CDR3 spans 14 amino acids. Trimming stripped 4 bases from V and 5 bases from J, with 15 bases between. The CDR3: CASSPGTNIYGYTF. CDR3 nucleotides: TGCGCCAGCAGCCCCGGGACAAACATTTATGGCTACACCTTC.

DNA for the CDR3: TGTGCCAGCAGCCTGACTGCGAACCCCTACAATGAGCAGTTCTTC. This gives the protein CASSLTANPYNEQFF. The chain joins TRBV7-9 to TRBJ2-1, with D uncertain. CDR1 and CDR2 from the germline V gene are SEHNR and FQNEAQ (reference sequence). With 5 bases removed from V and 2 bases from J, the gap between germline ends came to 13 bases. The CDR3 extends over 15 amino acids. Variable domain in full (rest from reference TRBV7-9 and TRBJ2-1): DTGVSQNPRHKITKRGQNVTFRCDPISEHNRLYWYRQTLGQGPEFLTYFQNEAQLEKSRLLSDRFSAERPKGSFSTLEIQRTEQGDSAMYLCASSLTANPYNEQFFGPGTRLTVL.

In this sample, this clone turned up a few times. The chain combines TRBV30 with TRBJ1-1; possibly TRBD1 for D (5 bases). Germline assignment: CDR1 GTSNPN and CDR2 SVGIG (reference sequence). The CDR3 has 13 amino acids. V gave up 3 bases and J gave up 2 bases, with 10 bases separating them. The CDR3 DNA sequence: TGTGCCTGGAGGCCAGGGTTTAACACTGAAGCTTTCTTT. This translates into CAWRPGFNTEAFF. Full variable domain (missing parts from reference TRBV30 and TRBJ1-1): SQTIHQWPATLVQPVGSPLSLECTVEGTSNPNLYWYRQAAGRGLQLLFYSVGIGQISSEVPQNLSASRPQDRQFILSSKKLLLSDSGFYLCAWRPGFNTEAFFGQGTRLTVV.

This clone was seen just once. The chain has TRBV9 and TRBJ2-2; D might be TRBD1 (6 bases). The germline V and J ends were trimmed by 0 bases and 4 bases, with 7 bases remaining between them. This CDR3 comprises 14 residues. From germline, CDR1 is SGDLS and CDR2 YYNGEE. The CDR3: CASSVGGPTGELFF. As DNA, the CDR3 is TGTGCCAGCAGCGTAGGGGGGCCCACCGGGGAGCTGTTTTTT.

The rearrangement uses TRBV7-9 and TRBJ1-1; 7 positions match TRBD1. Germline CDR1 is SEHNR and CDR2 is FQNEAQ (reference sequence). V shed 5 bases, J shed 1 base, and the junction held 10 bases outside the gene matches. The CDR3 has 16 amino acids. The CDR3 bases are TGTGCCAGCAGCCTATCAGGGGGTCGGGAGAACACTGAAGCTTTCTTT. This translates into CASSLSGGRENTEAFF.

This clone is classed as medium-sized. This sequence joins TRBV4-2 and TRBJ1-2; no reliable D call. This CDR3 has 13 amino acids. The germline CDR1 and CDR2 sequences are LGHNA and YNFKEQ. Deletions cut 2 bases from V and 7 bases from J, with 11 bases between. Here the CDR3 reads CASSQIEVPGYTF. The DNA of the CDR3 is TGTGCCAGCAGCCAAATCGAGGTGCCTGGCTACACCTTC.

The J gene is TRBJ1-5, the V gene TRBV6-1, with 7 bases identical to TRBD1. The CDR3 has 15 amino acids. The V gene's germline CDR1 is MNHNS and CDR2 SASEGT. V lost 3 bases, J lost 3 bases, and 5 bases stayed unmatched. The CDR3: CASSDGQATNQPQHF. The CDR3 bases are TGTGCCAGCAGTGACGGACAGGCGACCAATCAGCCCCAGCATTTT.

The rearrangement uses TRBV4-2 and TRBJ2-1, with D uncertain. The CDR3 spans 13 residues. Trimming removed 1 base from V and 2 bases from J, with 3 bases in between. Germline V lookup: CDR1 LGHNA, CDR2 YNFKEQ. DNA for the CDR3: TGTGCCAGCAGCCAAGCCCCCTACAATGAGCAGTTCTTC. This sequence encodes CASSQAPYNEQFF.

The rearrangement uses TRBV5-6 and TRBJ1-1, with D tentatively TRBD1 (5 bases). CDR1 and CDR2 from the germline V gene are SGHDT and YYEEEE. V lost 4 bases, J lost 5 bases, and 15 bases lay in between. This CDR3 contains 14 residues. CDR3 in amino acids: CASSNLVEGTEAFF. CDR3 bases: TGTGCCAGCAGCAACTTGGTTGAGGGGACTGAAGCTTTCTTT.

This clone has just a few counts. This rearrangement joins TRBV6-1 to TRBJ1-6; 8 bases are a match to TRBD1. The CDR3 length is 19 residues. Germline values: CDR1 MNHNS, CDR2 SASEGT. J lost 4 bases, V lost 4 bases, and 15 bases had no gene match. The CDR3, as DNA: TGTGCCAGCAGTGGATCTAAAGGGGGACAGGAGATATATAATTCACCCCTCCACTTT. Amino acids: CASSGSKGGQEIYNSPLHF.

About this clone itself: A read error may account for a junction end that differs from germline. The CDR3 loop reads CACSTATGVDYYEQYF. The CDR3 coding sequence is TGTGCCTGCAGCACCGCGACAGGGGTAGATTATTACGAGCAGTACTTC. J is TRBJ2-5 and V is TRBV6-6; 8 nucleotides align to TRBD1. TRBJ2-7 matches the DNA end more closely, so the J call is doubtful. The CDR3 is 16 amino acids. The V gene's germline CDR1 is MNHNY and CDR2 SVGAGI (reference sequence).

This clone was observed a handful of times. The chain has TRBV21-1 and TRBJ2-5; the table's TRBD1 call for D was not verified on the DNA. TRBV21-1 is a documented pseudogene. The CDR3 is 16 residues long. The CDR3: CASSKRGGTGQETQYF. DNA for the CDR3: TGTGCCAGCAGCAAAAGAGGTGGGACAGGGCAAGAGACCCAGTACTTC.

The CDR3 bases are TGTGCCAGCAGCTCGACAGGGGCGGACACTGAAGCTTTCTTT. Translation gives CASSSTGADTEAFF. The chain is built from TRBV7-3 and TRBJ1-1; 8 nucleotides agree with TRBD1. Germline-derived CDR1 and CDR2 are SGHTA and FQGTGA. V was clipped by 4 bases and J by 3 bases; unmatched bases: 4. The CDR3 is 14 amino acids.

Concerning this clone itself: Within the sample, other DNA sequences also encode this same CDR3. The rearrangement uses TRBV7-2 and TRBJ2-3; D is possibly TRBD1 or TRBD2 (6 bases each). CDR3 length: 16 residues. Germline V gene lookup returns CDR1 SGHTA and CDR2 FQGNSA. The V and J ends lost 1 base and 6 bases respectively, with 17 bases between them. The CDR3 sequence: CASSLGGGRGADTQYF. Here the CDR3 DNA reads TGTGCCAGCAGCTTAGGTGGGGGGCGGGGCGCCGATACGCAGTATTTT.

This clone has only a few counts. The chain carries TRBV28 and TRBJ1-6; D is unresolved. Trimming stripped 5 bases from V and 0 bases from J, with 11 bases between. Per the germline V gene, CDR1 is MDHEN and CDR2 is SYDVKM. There are 16 residues in the CDR3. DNA for the CDR3: TGTGCCAGCAGTCCTCAAGGAGGCTCCTATAATTCACCCCTCCACTTT. Translated, it gives CASSPQGGSYNSPLHF.